What follows are 20 T cell receptor beta chains derived from one specimen sequenced in a study of response to subunit inactivated influenza vaccine. Each CDR3 protein gets one entry after TCRdb re-called the RT-PCR reads with MiXCR. The sample has some 500,000 distinct CDR3 sequences, over 10% seen once. This specimen consisted of PBMCs from blood, obtained 35 to 45 days after vaccination. These receptors were obtained from a man in his fifties or sixties who received an inactivated influenza vaccine.

The gene calls are TRBV25-1 and TRBJ2-4; 10 nucleotides line up with TRBD2. CDR1 and CDR2 (germline): MGHDK, SYGVNS. The CDR3 spans 18 residues. Trimming cost V 3 bases and J 2 bases; bases outside gene matches: 10. The CDR3 sequence: CASSDFTSGAGSKNIQYF. In DNA, the CDR3 is TGTGCCAGCAGTGATTTTACTAGCGGGGCGGGCTCCAAAAACATTCAGTACTTC. Together with reference TRBV25-1 and TRBJ2-4, the CDR3 gives the full variable domain: EADIYQTPRYLVIGTGKKITLECSQTMGHDKMYWYQQDPGMELHLIHYSYGVNSTEKGDLSSESTVSRIRTEHFPLTLESARPSHTSQYLCASSDFTSGAGSKNIQYFGAGTRLSVL.

This clonotype came up many times. V and J are TRBV12-3 or TRBV12-4 and TRBJ2-1, with TRBD2 matching 13 bases. The CDR3 contains 14 residues. Trimming at V came to 10 bases and at J to 5 bases, leaving 5 bases not matched to a gene. CDR3 amino acids: CATGLAGENNEQFF. The CDR3 nucleotides read TGTGCCACCGGACTAGCGGGAGAAAACAATGAGCAGTTCTTC.

The chain joins TRBV29-1 to TRBJ1-3; no clear D. Germline CDR1 SQVTM, CDR2 ANQGSEA. The V and J ends lost 4 bases and 5 bases respectively, with 12 bases between them. The CDR3 covers 13 residues. As DNA, the CDR3 is TGCAGCGTTGTGCTTCGAATGAGAAACACCATATATTTT. Protein sequence: CSVVLRMRNTIYF.

This clonotype showed up just a few times. The chain combines TRBV5-1 with TRBJ2-7, with 8 bases fitting TRBD1. Germline values: CDR1 SGHRS, CDR2 YFSETQ. The CDR3 has 12 amino acids. The V and J ends lost 2 bases and 5 bases, in that order; junction bases with no gene match: 0. Here the CDR3 DNA reads TGCGCCAGCAGCTTACAGGGGGACGAGCAGTACTTC. Protein product: CASSLQGDEQYF.

The chain recombines TRBV20-1 with TRBJ1-5; 9 bases match TRBD1. Germline V gene sequence: CDR1 DFQATT, CDR2 SNEGSKA (reference sequence). V trimming: 4 bases; J trimming: 4 bases; junction bases outside the gene matches: 5. The CDR3 is 14 amino acids. CDR3 region: CSAKDRGENQPQHF. CDR3 bases: TGCAGTGCTAAGGACAGGGGAGAGAATCAGCCCCAGCATTTT.

At least ten counts were recorded for this clonotype. The chain has TRBV7-2 and TRBJ2-3, with a possible D match to TRBD2 (5 bases). The CDR3 extends over 14 amino acids. Germline V CDR1 and CDR2: SGHTA, FQGNSA. Trimming stripped 8 bases from V and 2 bases from J, with 14 bases between. The CDR3 nucleotides are TGTGCCAGCCGCTGGAGCGGCCTCACAGATACGCAGTATTTT. Protein sequence: CASRWSGLTDTQYF.

This clonotype appeared a few times. V is TRBV4-1 and J is TRBJ2-7; 9 bases are shared with TRBD2. CDR1 and CDR2 from the germline V gene are MGHRA and YSYEKL. The J segment lost 0 bases and the V segment lost 1 base, leaving 10 bases of the junction unmatched. The CDR3 sequence is 18 residues long. As DNA, the CDR3 is TGCGCCAGCAGCCAAGTAAGAGGCCCTAGCGGGGTCTCCTACGAGCAGTACTTC. It specifies CASSQVRGPSGVSYEQYF.

This clonotype appeared a few times. V gene TRBV20-1 combines with J gene TRBJ2-3; 15 nucleotides line up with TRBD2. This CDR3 is 14 amino acids long. V trimming: 5 bases; J trimming: 7 bases; junction bases outside the gene matches: 4. CDR1 is DFQATT, CDR2 SNEGSKA, per germline (reference sequence). The CDR3 is CSAGLAGGPNTQYF. The CDR3 nucleotides read TGCAGTGCTGGACTAGCGGGGGGGCCAAATACGCAGTATTTT.

The CDR3 region is CASSQGPGSFNEQFF. The CDR3 DNA follows: TGCGCCAGCAGCCAAGGACCCGGTAGTTTCAATGAGCAGTTCTTC. The V gene is TRBV4-3, the J gene TRBJ2-1; D is unclear. The CDR3 is 15 residues long. V lost 1 base and J 6 bases, leaving 13 bases between the germline ends. Germline lookup yields CDR1 LGHNA and CDR2 YSLEER.

This clonotype was found many times. This chain links TRBV12-3 or TRBV12-4 with TRBJ2-3; D is perhaps TRBD1 or TRBD2 (5 bases each). The CDR3 sequence is 11 residues long. V gave up 6 bases and J gave up 6 bases, with 7 bases separating them. The CDR3 bases are TGTGCCAGCAGCGAGGGGGATACGCAGTATTTT. Translation: CASSEGDTQYF.

The table lists this clonotype with many counts. This rearrangement joins TRBV12-3 or TRBV12-4 to TRBJ1-2; 12 positions agree with TRBD1. The CDR3 is 16 amino acids. The junction had 6 bases not matched to a gene; V was cut back by 3 bases and J by 4 bases. The CDR3 spells CASSFNPGQGAYGYTF. As DNA, the CDR3 is TGTGCCAGCAGTTTCAACCCGGGACAGGGGGCCTATGGCTACACCTTC.

The CDR3 DNA is TGTGCCAGCTCACCAACAGCTATACCGAATCCAGATACGCAGTATTTT. The encoded protein is CASSPTAIPNPDTQYF. The chain carries TRBV18 and TRBJ2-3; the D is unclear. Trimming removed 2 bases at V and 4 bases at J, with 16 bases between. Germline values: CDR1 KGHSH, CDR2 LQKENI. CDR3 length: 16 residues.

V and J are TRBV7-2 and TRBJ2-2, with D hard to call. The CDR3 is 13 residues long. The germline V and J ends were trimmed by 5 bases and 7 bases, with 11 bases remaining between them. Germline-derived CDR1 and CDR2 are SGHTA and FQGNSA. This CDR3 reads CASSPSSIGELFF. The CDR3 bases are TGTGCCAGCAGCCCCTCGTCGATCGGGGAGCTGTTTTTT.

The chain has TRBV12-3 or TRBV12-4 and TRBJ1-4; a weak D match, TRBD1 (6 bases). With 6 bases removed from V and 10 bases from J, the gap between germline ends came to 15 bases. CDR3 length: 13 amino acids. The CDR3 sequence: CASSPGGRVKLFF. DNA of the CDR3: TGTGCCAGCAGCCCTGGGGGCAGGGTAAAACTGTTTTTT.

The chain has TRBV7-2 and TRBJ2-7; 9 positions agree with TRBD2. The junction had 10 bases not matched to a gene; V was cut back by 4 bases and J by 3 bases. Germline loops: CDR1 SGHTA, CDR2 FQGNSA. The CDR3 covers 16 residues. CDR3 region: CASSSQQGLAYYEQYF. The CDR3 DNA reads TGTGCCAGCAGCTCGCAGCAGGGACTAGCTTACTACGAGCAGTACTTC.

The table lists this clonotype with many counts. The rearrangement joins TRBV20-1 to TRBJ2-1; no reliable D call. The CDR3 covers 16 residues. The V end lost 0 bases, the J end lost 3 bases, and 15 bases lay between the germline ends. Germline V gene sequence: CDR1 DFQATT, CDR2 SNEGSKA (reference sequence). The DNA of the CDR3 is TGCAGTGCTAGAGATCGGTCCCGGTCCCGCTACAATGAGCAGTTCTTC. It specifies CSARDRSRSRYNEQFF.

The J gene is TRBJ2-3, the V gene TRBV7-3; tentative D call: TRBD1 (6 bases). V was clipped by 6 bases and J by 7 bases, with 17 bases between them. Germline CDR1 SGHTA, CDR2 FQGTGA. This CDR3 contains 14 residues. This CDR3 reads CASSQQGGLYTQYF. The DNA of the CDR3 is TGTGCCAGCAGTCAACAGGGCGGACTTTATACGCAGTATTTT.

V usage is TRBV7-2 and J usage is TRBJ2-1; 7 bases map to TRBD2. From germline, CDR1 is SGHTA and CDR2 FQGNSA. Germline trimming cut 4 bases from V and 6 bases from J; bases unmatched to any gene: 9. The CDR3 loop spans 15 amino acids. The chain's CDR3 is CASSSTGTIPNEQFF. The CDR3, as DNA: TGTGCCAGCAGCTCAACCGGGACTATACCCAATGAGCAGTTCTTC.

The chain carries TRBV28 and TRBJ2-5; 12 bases line up with TRBD2. The CDR3 loop spans 17 amino acids. Trimming cost V 5 bases and J 7 bases; bases outside gene matches: 14. The germline CDR1 and CDR2 sequences are MDHEN and SYDVKM. The DNA of the CDR3 is TGTGCCAGCAGTGAAATTCGACTAGCGGGGGCTAGTTGGACCCAGTACTTC. Its protein is CASSEIRLAGASWTQYF.

This chain joins TRBV4-3 and TRBJ2-7; 9 nucleotides align to TRBD2. The CDR3 consists of 16 residues. J gave up 2 bases and V 0 bases, and 5 bases lay outside the gene matches. Germline CDR1 and CDR2: LGHNA and YSLEER. The CDR3 DNA reads as TGCGCCAGCAGCCAAGATCTGTTAGCGGGAGCCTACGAGCAGTACTTC. This codes for CASSQDLLAGAYEQYF.